This T cell receptor beta chain was profiled in a study of molecular identifiers for immune sequencing clone quantification. V lost 5 bases, J lost 4 bases, and 10 bases stayed unmatched. The CDR3 is 16 residues long. TCR libraries were built in bulk with a published protocol and specific TCR primers. TCRdb independently ran MiXCR on the PCR reads; one entry per CDR3 protein. The table has under 800,000 distinct CDR3 sequences, about 25% seen once; the top ten hold 0.78%. Many counts were recorded for this clonotype. The sequence was collected from a human donor in good health. Some libraries in this study had Jurkat cell RNA spiked in. The material sequenced was naive CD8+ T cells from blood, with Jurkat cell RNA spiked in. Specified subset: FACS-sorted CD8+CD4-CCR7+CD45RA+ naive T cells. V usage is TRBV12-3 or TRBV12-4 and J usage is TRBJ2-1; 8 nucleotides line up with TRBD2. The CDR3 coding sequence is TGTGCCAGCAGTCCCGTGGGAGGCGGGGGGTACAATGAGCAGTTCTTC. This gives the protein CASSPVGGGGYNEQFF.